This entry is about one TCR beta chain. These data come from a study of blood T cell repertoires in COVID-19. Whole-study context: Nucleic acid was either cDNA or gDNA, and it came from T cells, B-cell-depleted T cells, or PBMCs.

The CDR3 totals 13 residues. Germline V gives CDR1 MGHRA, CDR2 YSYEKL. V dropped 4 bases and J dropped 8 bases, with 14 bases sitting between them. As handled by the study authors: Reference gene primer amplification gave estimated nucleated cell counts. Some clones are missing from TCRdb's copy, which holds only in-frame ones; the method was immunoSEQ multiplex PCR. V and J calls and clone size are as listed in that table; D and trimming were resolved from the DNA. The table records 85,000 to 100,000 clones, around 80% of them present only once. Input material: peripheral blood. The rearrangement uses TRBV4-1 and TRBJ1-2; possible D gene TRBD1, 6 bases. This TCR derives from a man over 45 who had recovered from COVID-19. The CDR3 spells CASSLTGTMGYTF. The CDR3 DNA sequence: TGCGCCAGCAGCCTTACCGGGACAATGGGCTACACCTTC.